The sequence of this T cell receptor (beta chain) was determined in a study of T cells in Graves' hyperthyroidism and ophthalmopathy. Many counts were recorded for this clonotype. No antigen is known for it. Trimming removed 3 bases at V and 10 bases at J, with 9 bases between. CDR1 is LGHDT, CDR2 YNNKEL, per germline (reference sequence). The CDR3 is 11 amino acids. There were TCR beta CDR3 regions amplified from RNA transcripts. Using the HTBI primer set, a first-round RT-PCR was run on the TCR CDR3. TCRdb re-derived calls from the multiplex PCR reads in MiXCR, one entry per CDR3 protein. Of roughly 740,000 distinct CDR3 sequences in the sample, 15% to 20% are singletons; the top ten hold around 8.1%. General observations from the study: A median around 6.4 months before onset, the model predicted ophthalmopathy.

Patients aged 18 to 65 had newly diagnosed hyperthyroidism lasting under 2 months. Any patient presenting with uncontrolled infection, other autoimmune disease, pregnancy or lactation was left out. Each diagnosis was grounded in clinical symptoms, serum thyroxine and TRAb, thyroid ultrasound, and orbital computed tomography. The source material was blood. The rearrangement links TRBV3-1 to TRBJ1-1, with TRBD1 as a possible D gene (6 bases). The TCR sequence derives from a man in his late teens or twenties with Graves' hyperthyroidism. CDR3 nucleotides: TGTGCCAGCAGCCAGGGCAGGGGAGCTTTCTTT. This translates into CASSQGRGAFF.